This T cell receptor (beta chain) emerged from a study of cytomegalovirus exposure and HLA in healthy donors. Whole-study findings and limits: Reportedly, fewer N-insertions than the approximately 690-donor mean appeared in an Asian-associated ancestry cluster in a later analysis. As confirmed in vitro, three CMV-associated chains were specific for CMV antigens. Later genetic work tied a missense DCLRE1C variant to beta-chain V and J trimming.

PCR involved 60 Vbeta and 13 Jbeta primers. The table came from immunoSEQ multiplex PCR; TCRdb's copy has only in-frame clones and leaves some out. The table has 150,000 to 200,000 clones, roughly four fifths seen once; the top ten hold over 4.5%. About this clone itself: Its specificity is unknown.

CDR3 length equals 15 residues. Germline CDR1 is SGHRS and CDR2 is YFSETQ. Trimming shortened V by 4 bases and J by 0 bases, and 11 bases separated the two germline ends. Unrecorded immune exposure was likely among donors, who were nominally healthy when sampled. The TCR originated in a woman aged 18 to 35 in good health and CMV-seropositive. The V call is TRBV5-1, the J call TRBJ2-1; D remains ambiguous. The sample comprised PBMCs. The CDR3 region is CASSLKYRSYNEQFF. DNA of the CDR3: TGCGCCAGCAGCCTAAAGTATCGCTCCTACAATGAGCAGTTCTTC.